This note documents a single TCR beta chain sequence. The antigen is not known. This sample is part of a study of cytomegalovirus exposure and HLA in healthy donors. Study outcomes and limitations: As was reported, the HLA-A and HLA-B alleles of most subjects were accurately predicted from TCR beta sequences. Earlier analysis looked at TCR beta V segments, and most were productive about 87% or about 30% of the time. Rarity marked most TCR sequences, yet some public TCRs occurred in many donors.

Trimming took 6 bases from V and 6 from J, leaving 7 bases between them. This CDR3 region has 11 residues. Looked up from germline, CDR1 is SNHLY and CDR2 is FYNNEI. Healthy bone marrow donors supplied every sample. The PCR employed 60 Vbeta primers together with 13 Jbeta primers. The table came from immunoSEQ multiplex PCR; TCRdb's copy has only in-frame clones and leaves some out. The sample gives about 140,000 clones, 70% to 85% of which show up once; around 8.8% is in the top ten. The V gene is TRBV2, the J gene TRBJ2-3; D is unresolved. The sequenced sample consisted of PBMCs. The TCR sequence derives from a woman aged 60-75 years in good health and CMV-seropositive. The CDR3 DNA sequence: TGTGCCAGCAGACGGTCCGATACGCAGTATTTT. As protein: CASRRSDTQYF.